This TCR beta chain is from a study of control samples from healthy donors and cancer patients (dated by TCRdb to the early 2020s). Library construction relied on the immunoSEQ multiplex PCR assay. TCRdb took over this immuneACCESS table, retaining in-frame rearrangements with V and J assigned. Such tables are incomplete; in checked studies, under half of the missing clones stem from an unresolved V gene, and the remainder is unexplained. This sample holds hundreds of thousands of clones; 75% to 95% were observed only once. The top ten hold just under 6.5% of the sample. Details on this clone: Its antigen is not yet known. Base qualities were left out, and no much larger clone turns up one base away.

For this chain, trimming is 7 bases at the V end and 4 bases at the J end, and the number of junction bases without a gene match is 5. CDR1 and CDR2 are read off the germline V gene as MDHEN and SYDVKM. From the cysteine through the phenylalanine, the CDR3 covers 13 amino acids. The read is trimmed to its CDR3 DNA, 39 bases read in frame from base 1. This chain is built from TRBV28 and TRBJ1-1, and 8 bases in between align with TRBD1. This TCR came from a man aged 40-49 years with head and neck cancer. Source material: PBMCs. CDR3 sequence: CASIGQGGTEAFF. The base sequence is TGTGCCAGCATCGGACAGGGTGGCACTGAAGCTTTCTTT.